The 10 T cell receptor beta chains presented below share a single source sample, sequenced in a study of cytomegalovirus exposure and HLA in healthy donors. Primers included in the PCR were 60 Vbeta and 13 Jbeta primers. Clones were sequenced by immunoSEQ multiplex PCR, and TCRdb holds only the in-frame ones, with some missing. Seen here are roughly 100,000 clones, over 65% observed once, and the top ten hold roughly 2.6%. The sequenced sample consisted of PBMCs. The receptors shown here come from a man in his forties or fifties in good health and CMV-seronegative.

The chain carries TRBV2 and TRBJ1-1; D not resolved. This CDR3 region has 14 residues. Trimming stripped 6 bases from V and 1 base from J, with 12 bases between. CDR1 is SNHLY and CDR2 is FYNNEI in the germline V gene. CDR3 coding DNA: TGTGCCAGCAGGTCGAAACAGTGGAACACTGAAGCTTTCTTT. It specifies CASRSKQWNTEAFF.

The chain carries TRBV6-5 and TRBJ2-3; 8 nucleotides agree with TRBD2. CDR3 length: 13 amino acids. Germline trimming cut 2 bases from V and 5 bases from J; bases unmatched to any gene: 0. CDR1 MNHEY and CDR2 SVGAGI come from the germline V gene. CDR3 region: CASSYGTRDTQYF. DNA of the CDR3: TGTGCCAGCAGTTACGGGACTAGAGATACGCAGTATTTT.

This chain joins TRBV9 and TRBJ2-3, with 8 bases matching TRBD1. The CDR3 runs to 16 residues. V was pared by 0 bases and J by 3 bases, with 6 bases of the junction left unmatched. Germline CDR1 SGDLS, CDR2 YYNGEE. CDR3 DNA: TGTGCCAGCAGCGTAGATACAGGGGGAAGGACAGATACGCAGTATTTT. This translates into CASSVDTGGRTDTQYF.

The chain has TRBV7-9 and TRBJ2-3, with 7 bases matching TRBD1. V was clipped by 5 bases and J by 1 base; unmatched bases: 6. Germline V CDR1 and CDR2: SEHNR, FQNEAQ (reference sequence). This CDR3 region has 15 residues. The CDR3 here is CASSPGTARTDTQYF. DNA for the CDR3: TGTGCCAGCAGCCCAGGGACAGCCCGCACAGATACGCAGTATTTT.

This clone occurred once. V and J are TRBV11-2 and TRBJ2-7; 7 nucleotides match TRBD1. Trimming removed 0 bases from V and 4 bases from J; junction bases left unmatched: 9. The CDR3 is 16 residues long. Germline assignment: CDR1 SGHAT and CDR2 FQNNGV. The CDR3 nucleotides read TGTGCCAGCAGCTTAGACTTCCACAGGGGCTTGTACGAGCAGTACTTC. It encodes CASSLDFHRGLYEQYF.

The V gene is TRBV19, the J gene TRBJ2-1, with D perhaps matching TRBD2 (7 bases). V was cut by 5 bases and J by 10 bases, with 12 bases left in between. CDR3 size: 12 residues. Germline assignment: CDR1 LNHDA and CDR2 SQIVND (reference sequence). DNA of the CDR3: TGTGCCAGTAGTCTAAGGGGGGGAGAGCAGTTCTTC. As protein: CASSLRGGEQFF.

In this sample, this clone turned up a few times. The chain joins TRBV29-1 to TRBJ2-7; D gene uncertain. Trimming left V 0 bases short and J 6 bases short, with 15 bases between. This CDR3 spans 14 amino acids. Germline values: CDR1 SQVTM, CDR2 ANQGSEA. The CDR3 loop is CSVEEPGLRIEQYF. The CDR3 DNA reads as TGCAGCGTTGAAGAACCAGGTCTTCGTATCGAGCAGTACTTC.

V usage is TRBV11-2 and J usage is TRBJ2-7; possible D gene TRBD2, 7 bases. The CDR3 contains 13 residues. V dropped 2 bases and J dropped 5 bases, with 10 bases sitting between them. In germline, CDR1 is SGHAT, CDR2 FQNNGV. CDR3 in amino acids: CASSLTGGDEQYF. The DNA for the CDR3 is TGTGCCAGCAGCTTAACGGGGGGCGACGAGCAGTACTTC.

V gene TRBV13 combines with J gene TRBJ2-7; D is unclear. V was trimmed by 3 bases and J by 2 bases, leaving 8 bases between them. CDR3 length: 13 residues. Germline V gene data show CDR1 as PRHDT and CDR2 as FYEKMQ (reference sequence). DNA of the CDR3: TGTGCCAGCAGCTTCCGAGAGACCTACGAGCAGTACTTC. This codes for CASSFRETYEQYF.

This sequence joins TRBV5-1 and TRBJ1-2; 8 nucleotides align to TRBD1. The CDR3 loop spans 14 amino acids. Trimming took 2 bases from V and 4 from J; bases not matched to a gene: 4. Germline V gene data show CDR1 as SGHRS and CDR2 as YFSETQ. This CDR3 reads CASSFDRGIYGYTF. CDR3 DNA: TGCGCCAGCAGCTTCGACAGGGGCATCTATGGCTACACCTTC.